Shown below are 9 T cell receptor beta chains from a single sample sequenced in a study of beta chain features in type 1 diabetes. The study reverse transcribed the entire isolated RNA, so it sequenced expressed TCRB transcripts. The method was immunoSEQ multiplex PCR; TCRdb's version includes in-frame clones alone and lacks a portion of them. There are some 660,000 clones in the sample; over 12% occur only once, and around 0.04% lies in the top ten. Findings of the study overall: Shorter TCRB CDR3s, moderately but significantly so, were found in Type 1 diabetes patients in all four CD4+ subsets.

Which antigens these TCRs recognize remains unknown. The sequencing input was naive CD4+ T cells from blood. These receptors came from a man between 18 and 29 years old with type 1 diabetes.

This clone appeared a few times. CDR3 in amino acids: CASSLGQRARTPQHF. The CDR3 bases are TGTGCCAGCAGCCTAGGACAGAGGGCCAGGACGCCCCAGCATTTT. This chain links TRBV7-2 with TRBJ1-5, with a possible D match to TRBD1 (6 bases). The V gene's germline CDR1 is SGHTA and CDR2 FQGNSA. The CDR3 contains 15 residues. Trimming took 5 bases from V and 9 from J, leaving 20 bases between them.

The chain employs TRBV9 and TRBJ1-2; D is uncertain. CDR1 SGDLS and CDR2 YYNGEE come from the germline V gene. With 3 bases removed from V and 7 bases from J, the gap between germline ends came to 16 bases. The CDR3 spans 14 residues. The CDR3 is CASSAPGSWGGYTF. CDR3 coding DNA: TGTGCCAGCAGCGCGCCGGGGAGTTGGGGTGGCTACACCTTC.

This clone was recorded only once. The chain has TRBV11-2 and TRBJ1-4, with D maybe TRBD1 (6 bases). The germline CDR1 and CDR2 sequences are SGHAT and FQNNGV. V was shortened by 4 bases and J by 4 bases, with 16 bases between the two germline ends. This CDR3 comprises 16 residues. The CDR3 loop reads CASSSKWQGFNEKLFF. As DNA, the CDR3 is TGTGCCAGCAGCTCAAAGTGGCAGGGGTTTAATGAAAAACTGTTTTTT.

Written as DNA, the CDR3 is TGTGCCAGCAGCCAGATCCTAGGAGCTGATACGCAGTATTTT. It encodes CASSQILGADTQYF. This chain joins TRBV14 and TRBJ2-3; D is unclear. Trimming stripped 3 bases from V and 6 bases from J, with 13 bases between. The CDR3 length is 14 residues. Germline CDR1 SGHDN, CDR2 FVKESK.

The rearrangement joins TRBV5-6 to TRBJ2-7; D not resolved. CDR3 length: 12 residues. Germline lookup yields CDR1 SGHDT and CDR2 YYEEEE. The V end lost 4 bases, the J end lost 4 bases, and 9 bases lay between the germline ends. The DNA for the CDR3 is TGTGCCAGCAGCGCACCTAGGTACGAGCAGTACTTC. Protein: CASSAPRYEQYF.

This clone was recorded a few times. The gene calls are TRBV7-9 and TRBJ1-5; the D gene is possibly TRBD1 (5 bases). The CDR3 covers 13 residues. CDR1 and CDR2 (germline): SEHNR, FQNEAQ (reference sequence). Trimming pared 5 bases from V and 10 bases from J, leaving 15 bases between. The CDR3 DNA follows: TGTGCCAGCAGCGTAACCGACAGTTCTCCCCAGCATTTT. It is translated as CASSVTDSSPQHF.

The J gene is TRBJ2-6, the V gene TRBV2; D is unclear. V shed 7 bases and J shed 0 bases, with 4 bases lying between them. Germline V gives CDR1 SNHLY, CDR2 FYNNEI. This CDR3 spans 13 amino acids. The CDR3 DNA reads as TGTGCCAGCAAAGTCTCTGGGGCCAACGTCCTGACTTTC. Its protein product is CASKVSGANVLTF.

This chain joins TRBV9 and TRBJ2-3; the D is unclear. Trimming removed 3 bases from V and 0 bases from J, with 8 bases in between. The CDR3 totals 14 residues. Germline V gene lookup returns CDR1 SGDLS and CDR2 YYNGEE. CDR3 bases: TGTGCCAGCAGCGCTACTATGAGCACAGATACGCAGTATTTT. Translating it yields CASSATMSTDTQYF. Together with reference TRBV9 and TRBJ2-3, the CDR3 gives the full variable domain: DSGVTQTPKHLITATGQRVTLRCSPRSGDLSVYWYQQSLDQGLQFLIQYYNGEERAKGNILERFSAQQFPDLHSELNLSSLELGDSALYFCASSATMSTDTQYFGPGTRLTVL.

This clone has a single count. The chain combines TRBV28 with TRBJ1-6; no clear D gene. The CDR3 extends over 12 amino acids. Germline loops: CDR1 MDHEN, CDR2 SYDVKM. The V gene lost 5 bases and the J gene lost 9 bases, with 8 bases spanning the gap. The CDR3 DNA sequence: TGTGCCAGCAGTCTGACCCGTTCACCCCTCCACTTT. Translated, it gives CASSLTRSPLHF.